The 16 T cell receptor beta chains reported below all come from one sample, sequenced in a study of cytomegalovirus exposure and HLA in healthy donors. Profiled with immunoSEQ multiplex PCR; TCRdb holds only in-frame clones, not every one. The sample has 250,000 or so clones, roughly 89% seen once. Sequencing was done on a sample of PBMCs. These receptors came from a man aged 18 to 35 in good health and CMV-seronegative.

Concerning this clone itself: The junction differs from germline at one of its ends, possibly a read error. The V call is TRBV30, the J call TRBJ1-1; the match to TRBD1 covers 10 bases. Germline V CDR1 and CDR2: GTSNPN, SVGIG (reference sequence). This CDR3 comprises 13 residues. The CDR3 region is CALAGQGNAEAFF. CDR3 in DNA: TGTGCGCTGGCGGGACAGGGGAACGCTGAAGCTTTCTTT.

V and J are TRBV2 and TRBJ2-3, with D uncertain. The CDR3 is 14 amino acids. V was trimmed by 1 base and J by 6 bases, leaving 11 bases between them. Per the germline V gene, CDR1 is SNHLY and CDR2 is FYNNEI. The CDR3 nucleotides are TGTGCCAGCAGTGAAGACTATAGCCGCGATACGCAGTATTTT. This encodes CASSEDYSRDTQYF.

V and J are TRBV5-1 and TRBJ2-1; weak D call: TRBD1 (6 bases). This CDR3 comprises 13 residues. Germline assignment: CDR1 SGHRS and CDR2 YFSETQ. V dropped 4 bases and J dropped 9 bases, with 14 bases sitting between them. The CDR3 DNA is TGCGCCAGCAGCGACCTAGGGGGAGCTGAGCAGTTCTTC. Translated: CASSDLGGAEQFF.

The gene calls are TRBV4-3 and TRBJ2-3; 8 bases line up with TRBD2. CDR1 and CDR2 from the germline V gene are LGHNA and YSLEER. After removal of 4 bases from V and 0 bases from J, the junction contained 6 bases not matched to a gene. This CDR3 comprises 16 residues. CDR3 sequence reads: CASSPRLAISTDTQYF. The CDR3 nucleotides read TGCGCCAGCAGCCCCCGACTAGCGATAAGCACAGATACGCAGTATTTT.

The chain carries TRBV5-1 and TRBJ1-2; TRBD1 agrees at 7 bases. This CDR3 has 14 amino acids. The trim removed 3 bases at V and 6 bases at J, leaving 8 bases unmatched. Germline V CDR1 and CDR2: SGHRS, YFSETQ. DNA of the CDR3: TGCGCCAGCAGCTCAACAGGGGAAAAGGATGGCTACACCTTC. The encoded protein is CASSSTGEKDGYTF.

The V and J genes are TRBV2 and TRBJ2-7; TRBD1 matches 7 bases. J gave up 5 bases and V 1 base, and 14 bases lay outside the gene matches. This CDR3 contains 17 residues. The germline gives CDR1 SNHLY, CDR2 FYNNEI. The CDR3 region is CASSEGTGAYYTHEQYF. As DNA, the CDR3 is TGTGCCAGCAGTGAAGGAACAGGGGCCTATTATACCCACGAGCAGTACTTC.

This clone was counted a few times. This chain uses TRBV7-9 with TRBJ1-2, with D perhaps TRBD1 (5 bases). Germline lookup yields CDR1 SEHNR and CDR2 FQNEAQ (reference sequence). The CDR3 contains 14 residues. Trimming took off 6 bases at V and 6 bases at J, with 17 bases between the two ends. CDR3 sequence reads: CASSLTLDRHGYTF. The CDR3 coding sequence is TGTGCCAGCAGTTTAACGCTAGACAGACATGGCTACACCTTC.

V usage is TRBV6-1 and J usage is TRBJ2-3; the D gene is possibly TRBD1 (5 bases). Germline CDR1 and CDR2: MNHNS and SASEGT. The CDR3 is made up of 11 amino acids. V was trimmed by 8 bases and J by 6 bases, leaving 9 bases between them. CDR3: CASAGLDTQYF. CDR3 sequence (DNA): TGTGCCAGCGCAGGGTTGGATACGCAGTATTTT.

CDR3 coding DNA: TGCAGCGCGCGGACAGGGGCTGGCTACACCTTC. As protein: CSARTGAGYTF. The V and J genes are TRBV29-1 and TRBJ1-2; 9 bases are shared with TRBD1. CDR1 is SQVTM, CDR2 ANQGSEA, per germline. Trimming cost V 7 bases and J 7 bases; bases outside gene matches: 4. The length of the CDR3 is 11 residues.

This rearrangement joins TRBV5-1 to TRBJ2-5; 12 bases map to TRBD2. This CDR3 has 15 amino acids. Germline CDR1 and CDR2: SGHRS and YFSETQ. J was trimmed by 5 bases and V by 4 bases; bases with no gene match: 6. CDR3 sequence reads: CASSKAGTSGETQYF. The CDR3 DNA is TGCGCCAGCAGCAAGGCCGGGACTAGCGGGGAGACCCAGTACTTC.

The rearrangement joins TRBV28 to TRBJ1-1; 9 nucleotides agree with TRBD1. V shed 10 bases and J 1 base; nucleotides not matched to a gene: 7. Germline CDR1 MDHEN, CDR2 SYDVKM. The CDR3 length is 14 residues. The CDR3 region is CATTGGASNTEAFF. The CDR3 bases are TGTGCCACCACAGGGGGCGCCTCGAACACTGAAGCTTTCTTT. The full variable domain, completed using reference TRBV28 and TRBJ1-1, is DVKVTQSSRYLVKRTGEKVFLECVQDMDHENMFWYRQDPGLGLRLIYFSYDVKMKEKGDIPEGYSVSREKKERFSLILESASTNQTSMYLCATTGGASNTEAFFGQGTRLTVV.

CDR3 protein: CSVSPGWTEAFF. CDR3 coding DNA: TGCAGCGTTTCGCCAGGGTGGACTGAAGCTTTCTTT. The rearrangement links TRBV29-1 to TRBJ1-1, with D perhaps matching TRBD1 (5 bases). Looked up from germline, CDR1 is SQVTM and CDR2 is ANQGSEA. The CDR3 is made up of 12 amino acids. V dropped 5 bases and J dropped 5 bases, with 12 bases sitting between them.

J is TRBJ2-5 and V is TRBV5-6, with D perhaps TRBD1 (6 bases). The CDR3 runs 14 residues. V lost 4 bases to trimming and J lost 2 bases, with 12 bases between them. Germline values: CDR1 SGHDT, CDR2 YYEEEE. The CDR3: CASSTYREQETQYF. The CDR3 nucleotides read TGTGCCAGCAGCACCTACAGGGAGCAAGAGACCCAGTACTTC.

This clone was counted once. V and J are TRBV11-2 and TRBJ2-1, with TRBD2 as a possible D gene (6 bases). The V gene lost 0 bases and the J gene lost 4 bases, with 10 bases spanning the gap. The germline CDR1 and CDR2 sequences are SGHAT and FQNNGV. The CDR3 is 15 amino acids. CDR3 region: CASSLDPTRYNEQFF. The DNA for the CDR3 is TGTGCCAGCAGCTTAGATCCGACTAGATACAATGAGCAGTTCTTC.

The genes are TRBV4-1 and TRBJ2-3; D gene ambiguous. Per germline, CDR1 MGHRA and CDR2 YSYEKL. This CDR3 region has 16 residues. Trimming removed 1 base from V and 1 base from J, with 12 bases in between. The CDR3 sequence is CASSQGHALGTDTQYF. In nucleotides, the CDR3 is TGCGCCAGCAGCCAAGGGCACGCATTGGGCACAGATACGCAGTATTTT.

V gene TRBV5-4 combines with J gene TRBJ2-7; 7 positions agree with TRBD2. The V segment lost 2 bases and the J segment 6 bases; nucleotides outside the gene matches: 11. The CDR3 sequence is 15 residues long. Germline V gives CDR1 SGHNT, CDR2 YYREEE (reference sequence). The CDR3 spells CASSFIGLDPIEQYF. CDR3 bases: TGTGCCAGCAGCTTTATCGGACTAGACCCCATCGAGCAGTACTTC.